Presented here are 9 T cell receptor beta chains from one specimen sequenced in a study of cytomegalovirus exposure and HLA in healthy donors. PCR employed 60 Vbeta and 13 Jbeta primers. Repertoires were generated with immunoSEQ multiplex PCR, while TCRdb's copy carries only in-frame clones and drops some. Of fewer than 200,000 clones listed, around 80% are singletons. The sequencing input was PBMCs. The source is a woman between 18 and 29 years old in good health and CMV-seronegative.

This clone was detected only a few times. The chain recombines TRBV18 with TRBJ2-3; D uncertain. The V and J ends lost 2 bases and 6 bases respectively, with 9 bases between them. This CDR3 spans 13 amino acids. Germline CDR1 is KGHSH and CDR2 is LQKENI. The chain's CDR3 is CASSPEVRDTQYF. DNA for the CDR3: TGTGCCAGCTCACCAGAGGTACGGGATACGCAGTATTTT.

As for this clone: Sequence at one end of the junction differs from germline and may be a read error. The chain couples TRBV7-9 to TRBJ1-1; tentatively, D is TRBD1 (5 bases). This CDR3 spans 12 amino acids. The germline CDR1 and CDR2 sequences are SEHNR and FQNEAQ (reference sequence). The CDR3 DNA follows: TGTTCCAGCAGCCAGTCAGGTGAGGGACTCGTCTTT. Residues: CSSSQSGEGLVF.

The chain uses TRBV28 and TRBJ1-5; 12 positions match TRBD1. The CDR3 has 16 residues. V was clipped by 6 bases and J by 7 bases; unmatched bases: 10. The germline V gene has CDR1 MDHEN and CDR2 SYDVKM. CDR3 region: CASRKGDRGLGQPQHF. For the CDR3, the DNA is TGTGCCAGCAGGAAAGGGGACAGGGGGCTTGGGCAGCCCCAGCATTTT.

The V call is TRBV7-9, the J call TRBJ1-4; 8 nucleotides match TRBD1. J was trimmed by 8 bases and V by 5 bases; bases with no gene match: 10. Germline V lookup: CDR1 SEHNR, CDR2 FQNEAQ (reference sequence). This CDR3 is 15 amino acids long. The CDR3 coding sequence is TGTGCCAGCAGCCCTTCCCGACAGGGGAGCGAAAAACTGTTTTTT. Protein: CASSPSRQGSEKLFF.

The CDR3 DNA reads as TGTGCCAGCAGTTCAGGGAACTCTGGAAACACCATATATTTT. Translating it yields CASSSGNSGNTIYF. The gene calls are TRBV28 and TRBJ1-3, with a tentative D call TRBD1 (5 bases). Germline V lookup: CDR1 MDHEN, CDR2 SYDVKM. The length of the CDR3 is 14 residues. V lost 4 bases and J 0 bases, leaving 7 bases between the germline ends.

The rearrangement uses TRBV11-1 and TRBJ1-1, with D uncertain. This CDR3 spans 13 amino acids. The germline CDR1 and CDR2 sequences are SGHAT and FQDESV (reference sequence). Trimming removed 3 bases at V and 1 base at J, with 6 bases between. The CDR3 loop reads CASSFGGNTEAFF. CDR3 bases: TGTGCCAGCAGCTTCGGAGGGAACACTGAAGCTTTCTTT.

This rearrangement joins TRBV15 to TRBJ2-1; the match to TRBD1 covers 8 bases. CDR3 length: 15 residues. Germline assignment: CDR1 LNHNV and CDR2 YYDKDF (reference sequence). J gave up 4 bases and V 9 bases, and 11 bases lay outside the gene matches. For the CDR3, the DNA is TGTGCCACGTACCGGACAGGGCGGCCTTACAATGAGCAGTTCTTC. Translating it yields CATYRTGRPYNEQFF.

This clone was detected once. The chain combines TRBV28 with TRBJ2-7, with 8 bases that match TRBD1. In germline, CDR1 is MDHEN, CDR2 SYDVKM. Trimming took 4 bases from V and 3 from J; bases not matched to a gene: 8. This CDR3 region has 15 residues. Here the CDR3 DNA reads TGTGCCAGCAGTTCCGGACAGGGAGTTTTCTACGAGCAGTACTTC. This gives the protein CASSSGQGVFYEQYF.

The CDR3 coding sequence is TGTGCCAGTAGCCGTCTTGGGCCCTACGAGCAGTACTTC. This gives the protein CASSRLGPYEQYF. This chain links TRBV19 with TRBJ2-7; D gene ambiguous. This CDR3 contains 13 residues. Germline V gene lookup returns CDR1 LNHDA and CDR2 SQIVND (reference sequence). Trimming cost V 6 bases and J 2 bases, with 11 bases left between them.